This T cell receptor (beta chain) was documented in a study of early T cells in non-severe SARS-CoV-2 infection. Only a few counts were recorded for this clonotype. Its target is unknown. Study results and caveats: Matching results from VDJdb favored anti-spike CD8 responses, leaving private and CD4 specificities undetected.

A single record per CDR3 protein comes from TCRdb applying MiXCR to the 5' RACE reads. In the table there are 45,000 to 55,000 distinct CDR3 sequences, roughly 13% of which are singletons. This CDR3 has 11 residues. V was trimmed by 5 bases and J by 5 bases, leaving 7 bases between them. Germline V gives CDR1 SGHRS, CDR2 YFSETQ. The V and J genes are TRBV5-1 and TRBJ2-5, with D hard to call. The specimen was whole blood. The sequence was obtained from an adult who was a healthcare worker with PCR-confirmed SARS-CoV-2 infection or an uninfected control (not recorded which). CDR3 sequence reads: CASRAEETQYF. CDR3 coding DNA: TGCGCCAGCAGAGCCGAGGAGACCCAGTACTTC. The full variable domain, rest sourced from reference TRBV5-1 and TRBJ2-5, is KAGVTQTPRYLIKTRGQQVTLSCSPISGHRSVSWYQQTPGQGLQFLFEYFSETQRNKGNFPGRFSGRQFSNSRSEMNVSTLELGDSALYLCASRAEETQYFGPGTRLLVL.